This is a list of T cell receptor beta chains from one sample in a study of human T cells and chemical hapten exposure. TCRdb re-called the RACE reads through MiXCR, storing one row per CDR3 protein. The sample has over 65,000 distinct CDR3 sequences; 11% are singletons. The input for sequencing was whole blood, taken in connection with sensitization to the hapten diphenylcyclopropenone (DPC). The receptor set was obtained from a woman aged 50 to 65 with alopecia areata. Some clones in this sample may be carry-over from other donors' samples. Each CDR3 is given with its conserved first and last residue. D genes are given only for firm matches. Some rows have no size entry. The others give once, few or many, or a class for an expanded clone.

J gene,clone size,D gene,V gene,CDR3 DNA,CDR3 protein
TRBJ2-4,few,-,TRBV12-3/TRBV12-4,TGTGCCAGCAGTTTAAGAGGAGAAGTATGCTTC,CASSLRGEVCF
TRBJ1-1,few,-,TRBV9,TGTGCCAGCAGCGTAGTGCAGAACACTGAAGCTTTCTTT,CASSVVQNTEAFF
TRBJ1-5,few,TRBD1,TRBV4-2,TGTGCCAGCAGCCAAGATTACGGGACAGCCTCACATAGCAATCAGCCCCAGCATTTT,CASSQDYGTASHSNQPQHF
TRBJ1-1,many,-,TRBV6-5,TGTGCCAGCACCAACTTTGGGGGGCCAGGGACTGAAGCTTTCTTT,CASTNFGGPGTEAFF
TRBJ2-3,few,TRBD2,TRBV4-3,TGCGCCAGCAGCCAAGATACGACTAGCGGGCGGGGGGCAGATACGCAGTATTTT,CASSQDTTSGRGADTQYF
TRBJ2-3,-,TRBD1,TRBV5-1,TGCGCCAGCAGCGTGGGACAGGTTTGGGATACGCAGTATTTT,CASSVGQVWDTQYF
TRBJ2-5,-,TRBD2,TRBV7-9,TGTGCCAGCAGCTTAGACGGATCTAGCGGGAGAGGGACCCAGTACTTC,CASSLDGSSGRGTQYF
TRBJ2-7,-,TRBD1,TRBV20-1,TGCAGTGCTAGAGATCCGGGACAGGGGGTTATCCACGAGCAGTACTTC,CSARDPGQGVIHEQYF
TRBJ1-2,-,-,TRBV6-6,TGTGCCAGCAGTTCCCCCACCTCGACAGGCTATGGCTACACCTTC,CASSSPTSTGYGYTF
TRBJ1-6,-,-,TRBV28,TGTGCCAGCAGTTATGGGGGGCGTAATTCACCCCTCCACTTT,CASSYGGRNSPLHF
TRBJ2-3,many,-,TRBV28,TGTGCCAGCAGTTTACCCGCCGATACGCAGTATTTT,CASSLPADTQYF
TRBJ1-2,few,-,TRBV5-1,TGCGCCAGCAGCTTGGTCCCAGGGGACCGTAATAATGGCTACACCTTC,CASSLVPGDRNNGYTF
TRBJ2-1,few,-,TRBV11-3,TGTGCCAGCAGCCATGGCTTTGGGGATGAGCAGTTCTTC,CASSHGFGDEQFF
TRBJ1-1,-,-,TRBV3-1,TGTGCCAGCAGCCAAGATTCGGGGAACACTGAAGCTTTCTTT,CASSQDSGNTEAFF
TRBJ2-1,once,-,TRBV18,TGTGCCAGCTCACCACTGTCTAGCTATGAGCAGTTCTTC,CASSPLSSYEQFF
TRBJ2-3,few,TRBD2,TRBV12-3/TRBV12-4,TGTGCCAGCAGTTCTACGGCGTTACTAGCGGGAACAGATACGCAGTATTTT,CASSSTALLAGTDTQYF
TRBJ2-7,many,-,TRBV18,TGTGCCAGCTCACCACCGGGACCTGCTAACGAGCAGTACTTC,CASSPPGPANEQYF
TRBJ2-4,many,TRBD1,TRBV28,TGTGCCAGCCTTCCTGCCCAGGGGGACATTCAGTACTTC,CASLPAQGDIQYF
TRBJ2-5,many,-,TRBV5-1,TGCGCCAGCAGCTTGATAAACTATCAAGAGACCCAGTACTTC,CASSLINYQETQYF
TRBJ2-1,many,TRBD2,TRBV4-2,TGTGCCAGCAGCCAAGATCGGACTAGCGGGAGAAATGAGCAGTTCTTC,CASSQDRTSGRNEQFF
TRBJ2-2,few,-,TRBV7-9,TGTGCCAGCAGCCTCCGACTCGGAGCCAACACCGGGGAGCTGTTTTTT,CASSLRLGANTGELFF
TRBJ2-5,many,TRBD1,TRBV7-9,TGTGCCAGCGATCCGGGACAGGGGCGGGAGACCCAGTACTTC,CASDPGQGRETQYF
TRBJ2-3,many,-,TRBV28,TGTGCCAGCAGACTTCAGGACGCCACAGATACGCAGTATTTT,CASRLQDATDTQYF
TRBJ2-7,-,-,TRBV12-3/TRBV12-4,TGTGCCAGCAGTTTAAAGAGGTACCGAGTATACGAGCAGTACTTC,CASSLKRYRVYEQYF
TRBJ2-7,-,TRBD1,TRBV2,TGTGCCAGCAGGGACCGGGACAGTCCCTACGAGCAGTACTTC,CASRDRDSPYEQYF
TRBJ1-1,once,-,TRBV5-6,TGTGCCAGCAGCTTCCCGAACTCGAACACTGAAGCTTTCTTT,CASSFPNSNTEAFF
TRBJ1-6,few,-,TRBV14,TGTGCCAGCAGCCAATACAGGGTCGGAAATTCACCCCTCCACTTT,CASSQYRVGNSPLHF
TRBJ2-5,many,-,TRBV13,TGTGCCAGCAGCTTACAGGGAAGGGAAGAGACCCAGTACTTC,CASSLQGREETQYF
TRBJ1-5,many,-,TRBV12-3/TRBV12-4,TGTGCCAGCAGCGTCGGCACCAGTGGTGCGCAGCCCCAGCATTTT,CASSVGTSGAQPQHF
TRBJ2-1,-,-,TRBV11-3,TGTGCCAGCAGCTTTGGGGAAGGTGAGCAGTTCTTC,CASSFGEGEQFF
TRBJ1-1,many,-,TRBV10-1,TGCGCCAGCAGCTCGGCCCTAATCACTGAAGCTTTCTTT,CASSSALITEAFF
TRBJ2-3,-,-,TRBV6-4,TGTGCCAGCAGAAGCGACACAGATACGCAGTATTTT,CASRSDTDTQYF
TRBJ2-5,many,TRBD1,TRBV7-2,TGTGCCAGCAGCTTACCATCGGACAGGTTCCACTTAGAGACCCAGTACTTC,CASSLPSDRFHLETQYF
TRBJ1-4,many,-,TRBV7-2,TGTGCCAGCAGCCCACGGGGGGCGCATAGTAATGAAAAACTGTTTTTT,CASSPRGAHSNEKLFF
TRBJ1-5,-,TRBD1,TRBV28,TGTGCCAGCAGATCCAAAAGGACAGGGGGTCAGCCCCAGCATTTT,CASRSKRTGGQPQHF
TRBJ2-1,many,TRBD1,TRBV18,TGTGCCAGCCGGCCGGGACAGGGAATCTACAATGAGCAGTTCTTC,CASRPGQGIYNEQFF
TRBJ2-3,-,-,TRBV7-2,TGTACCAGCAGCTTAGAGGGACGTTCACTCGATACGCAGTATTTT,CTSSLEGRSLDTQYF
TRBJ2-7,many,-,TRBV11-2,TGTGCCAGCAGCTTAGTTATCGACAGAAACGAGCAGTACTTC,CASSLVIDRNEQYF
TRBJ2-1,-,-,TRBV12-3/TRBV12-4,TGTGCCAGCAGTTCTGGTATGGCGGAGCGCGGGTTCTTC,CASSSGMAERGFF
TRBJ2-1,few,TRBD2,TRBV2,TGTGCCAGCAGTGATTCCGGACTAGCGGGAGGGTCATACAATGAGCAGTTCTTC,CASSDSGLAGGSYNEQFF
TRBJ2-7,few,-,TRBV6-5,TGTGCCAGCAGTTACTCAGGCGAGCAGTACTTC,CASSYSGEQYF